These 4 T cell receptor beta chains came from one sample sequenced in a study of blood T cell repertoires in COVID-19. Sequencing used immunoSEQ multiplex PCR; TCRdb keeps in-frame clones, though not all of them. The table includes roughly 71,000 clones, 88% detected once. The sample taken for sequencing was peripheral blood. The origin of the receptors is a man aged 50 or older with acute or convalescent COVID-19.

V gene TRBV5-1 combines with J gene TRBJ2-3; tentatively, D is TRBD1 (6 bases). CDR3 length equals 16 residues. Trimming left V 0 bases short and J 0 bases short, with 11 bases between. CDR1 SGHRS and CDR2 YFSETQ come from the germline V gene. CDR3 sequence (DNA): TGCGCCAGCAGCTTGGCCGGCCAGGGGAGCACAGATACGCAGTATTTT. Translated: CASSLAGQGSTDTQYF. Drawing the rest from reference TRBV5-1 and TRBJ2-3, the complete variable domain is KAGVTQTPRYLIKTRGQQVTLSCSPISGHRSVSWYQQTPGQGLQFLFEYFSETQRNKGNFPGRFSGRQFSNSRSEMNVSTLELGDSALYLCASSLAGQGSTDTQYFGPGTRLTVL.

This chain joins TRBV6-5 and TRBJ1-6; TRBD1 matches 7 bases. Looked up from germline, CDR1 is MNHEY and CDR2 is SVGAGI. V was clipped by 4 bases and J by 9 bases; unmatched bases: 9. The CDR3 sequence is 15 residues long. The CDR3 sequence is CASSSRDSISSPLHF. The CDR3 coding sequence is TGTGCCAGCAGTTCCAGGGACAGTATCTCTTCACCCCTCCACTTT.

The chain carries TRBV27 and TRBJ2-7; tentatively, D is TRBD1 (6 bases). The CDR3 contains 15 residues. CDR1 is MNHEY and CDR2 is SMNVEV in the germline V gene (reference sequence). Trimming removed 6 bases at V and 3 bases at J, with 18 bases between. CDR3 in DNA: TGTGCCAGCAGCTCCATGAGGGTAGGGGGCTACGAGCAGTACTTC. It encodes CASSSMRVGGYEQYF.

This chain joins TRBV27 and TRBJ1-2; TRBD1 matches 10 bases. Germline values: CDR1 MNHEY, CDR2 SMNVEV (reference sequence). V trimming: 6 bases; J trimming: 4 bases; junction bases outside the gene matches: 8. The CDR3 consists of 15 residues. DNA of the CDR3: TGTGCCAGCAGCTCCCCGGGACAGGGGTCCTATGGCTACACCTTC. Translating it yields CASSSPGQGSYGYTF.